This TCR beta chain was captured in a study of graft-versus-host responses after intestinal transplantation. Study background: Recipients were all induced with anti-thymocyte globulin, then given tacrolimus and steroids for about three years.

Study observations and caveats: Early HvG declines after transplant were associated with peak circulating GvH clone levels. There were GvH clones found in recipient marrow, and some of them appeared first in ileum or blood.

The CDR3 spans 14 residues. The germline V and J ends were trimmed by 0 bases and 4 bases, with 6 bases remaining between them. CDR1 LNHNV and CDR2 YYDKDF come from the germline V gene (reference sequence). Points on this clone: Its antigen is unknown.

Libraries were prepared by immunoSEQ multiplex PCR; TCRdb keeps only in-frame clonotypes and omits some of them. The sample holds roughly 100,000 clones, approximately 93% seen once. Sequencing used unstimulated CD8+ T cells sorted from spleen or lymph node cells, obtained before intestinal transplant. This sequence originates from a human donor who received an intestinal transplant. This chain connects TRBV15 to TRBJ2-2; D remains unclear. CDR3 residues: CATSRDRFTGELFF. The DNA of the CDR3 is TGTGCCACCAGCAGAGATCGATTCACCGGGGAGCTGTTTTTT.